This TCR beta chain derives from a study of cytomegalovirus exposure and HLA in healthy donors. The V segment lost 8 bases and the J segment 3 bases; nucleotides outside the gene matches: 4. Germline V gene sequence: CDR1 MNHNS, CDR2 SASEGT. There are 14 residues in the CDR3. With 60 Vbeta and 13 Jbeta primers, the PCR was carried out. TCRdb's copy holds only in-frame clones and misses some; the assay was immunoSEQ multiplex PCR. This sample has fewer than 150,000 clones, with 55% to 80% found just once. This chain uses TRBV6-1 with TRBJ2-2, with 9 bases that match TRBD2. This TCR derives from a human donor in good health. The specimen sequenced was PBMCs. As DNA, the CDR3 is TGTGCCAGCGGTAGCGGGGGTCACACCGGGGAGCTGTTTTTT. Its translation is CASGSGGHTGELFF.